These 32 T cell receptor beta chains were sequenced from one sample in a study of CD8+ T cells in alopecia areata. After isolation, RNA underwent reverse transcription to generate cDNA as the sequencing template. Clones were sequenced by immunoSEQ multiplex PCR, and TCRdb holds only the in-frame ones, with some missing. The profile shows some 240,000 clones, about three fifths of them singletons. The source was CD4+ T cells sorted from blood, collected at week 0. The origin of the receptors is a human donor with alopecia areata.

The V and J genes are TRBV7-9 and TRBJ1-2; 8 bases line up with TRBD1. Per germline, CDR1 SEHNR and CDR2 FQNEAQ (reference sequence). V shed 5 bases and J 7 bases; nucleotides not matched to a gene: 6. This CDR3 has 13 amino acids. The CDR3 region has the DNA TGTGCCAGCAGCCAGGACAGGGTGGTTGGCTACACCTTC. Encoded protein: CASSQDRVVGYTF.

This clone was counted once. The chain links TRBV4-1 to TRBJ2-6; D is unclear. V lost 4 bases and J lost 1, with 11 bases in between. The CDR3 totals 16 residues. Per the germline V gene, CDR1 is MGHRA and CDR2 is YSYEKL. The CDR3 nucleotides are TGCGCCAGCAGCCGTCTCAACATATCTGGGGCCAACGTCCTGACTTTC. Protein sequence: CASSRLNISGANVLTF.

The rearrangement joins TRBV30 to TRBJ2-7; 10 bases agree with TRBD1. V lost 4 bases and J lost 5; bases outside the gene matches: 8. The CDR3 covers 14 residues. Germline lookup yields CDR1 GTSNPN and CDR2 SVGIG (reference sequence). In DNA, the CDR3 is TGTGCCTGGACCGGACAGGGGGAGTGGAACGAGCAGTACTTC. This codes for CAWTGQGEWNEQYF. Drawing the rest from reference TRBV30 and TRBJ2-7, the complete variable domain is SQTIHQWPATLVQPVGSPLSLECTVEGTSNPNLYWYRQAAGRGLQLLFYSVGIGQISSEVPQNLSASRPQDRQFILSSKKLLLSDSGFYLCAWTGQGEWNEQYFGPGTRLTVT.

This clone showed up just once. The chain recombines TRBV7-6 with TRBJ2-2; 10 nucleotides match TRBD1. CDR3 size: 14 residues. Germline lookup yields CDR1 SGHVS and CDR2 FNYEAQ. After removal of 9 bases from V and 7 bases from J, the junction contained 8 bases not matched to a gene. The CDR3 DNA reads TGTGCCAGTTCAGAGACAGGGGGCCTCGGGGAGCTGTTTTTT. Protein: CASSETGGLGELFF.

This clone was seen more than once but under ten times. V is TRBV5-1 and J is TRBJ1-1, with no clear D. The CDR3 is 14 residues long. Trimming pared 2 bases from V and 2 bases from J, leaving 10 bases between. Germline loops: CDR1 SGHRS, CDR2 YFSETQ. This CDR3 reads CASSLGPSNTEAFF. The CDR3 DNA is TGCGCCAGCAGCTTAGGACCGAGCAACACTGAAGCTTTCTTT.

The chain is built from TRBV19 and TRBJ2-3; D possibly matches TRBD1 or TRBD2 (5 bases each). Per the germline V gene, CDR1 is LNHDA and CDR2 is SQIVND (reference sequence). The CDR3 is 19 amino acids. Trimming cost V 5 bases and J 2 bases, with 26 bases left between them. CDR3: CASSLSFPGSGTFTDTQYF. The CDR3 DNA is TGTGCCAGTAGTCTCAGCTTCCCAGGGTCGGGGACCTTCACAGATACGCAGTATTTT.

Worth noting for this clone: One junction end disagrees with the germline gene, perhaps due to a read error. This chain links TRBV7-7 with TRBJ2-1; TRBD2 agrees at 8 bases. The germline gives CDR1 SSHAT, CDR2 FNYEAQ (reference sequence). The CDR3 contains 15 residues. The CDR3 region has the DNA TGTGCTAGCAGCTTGGCTAGCGGGCTTAAGGGCGAGCAGTTCTTC. Translating it yields CASSLASGLKGEQFF.

The CDR3 region is CASSLNPGTGIAKNIQYF. In nucleotides, the CDR3 is TGTGCCAGCAGCCTCAATCCCGGGACAGGGATAGCCAAAAACATTCAGTACTTC. J is TRBJ2-4 and V is TRBV11-1, with 9 nucleotides matching TRBD1. This CDR3 is 18 amino acids long. Losses at the gene ends were 5 bases for V and 0 bases for J; bases not matched to a gene: 11. Germline V gene data show CDR1 as SGHAT and CDR2 as FQDESV (reference sequence).

The J gene is TRBJ2-5, the V gene TRBV7-2; no definite D call. V lost 1 base and J lost 2, with 11 bases in between. The CDR3 covers 15 residues. Germline CDR1 SGHTA, CDR2 FQGNSA. CDR3 in amino acids: CASSLVSFKQETQYF. The CDR3 DNA reads TGTGCCAGCAGCTTAGTGTCTTTTAAACAAGAGACCCAGTACTTC.

The rearrangement links TRBV29-1 to TRBJ2-3; D might be TRBD2 (9 bases). Trimming removed 7 bases from V and 1 base from J, with 21 bases in between. CDR1 and CDR2 from the germline V gene are SQVTM and ANQGSEA. This CDR3 is built from 16 residues. CDR3 nucleotides: TGCAGCGCCGGACAGGGTAGCGGGGGAGGCACAGATACGCAGTATTTT. Encoded protein: CSAGQGSGGGTDTQYF.

This clone was observed a few times. The chain is built from TRBV29-1 and TRBJ2-5; D unresolved. From germline, CDR1 is SQVTM and CDR2 ANQGSEA. CDR3 length: 10 residues. V was pared by 5 bases and J by 0 bases, with 1 base between. The CDR3 sequence is CSVYQETQYF. CDR3 nucleotide sequence: TGCAGCGTTTACCAAGAGACCCAGTACTTC.

The V and J genes are TRBV4-1 and TRBJ2-5; D remains unclear. V was pared by 3 bases and J by 9 bases, with 20 bases between. CDR3 length equals 15 residues. Per germline, CDR1 MGHRA and CDR2 YSYEKL. CDR3 amino acids: CASSQLLQARTPQYF. Written as DNA, the CDR3 is TGCGCCAGCAGCCAGTTGTTGCAGGCCAGGACCCCCCAGTACTTC.

The chain recombines TRBV30 with TRBJ1-2, with unresolved D. Germline V gives CDR1 GTSNPN, CDR2 SVGIG (reference sequence). The CDR3 consists of 11 residues. Trimming pared 1 base from V and 8 bases from J, leaving 8 bases between. The CDR3 region is CAWSGLLGYTF. In DNA, the CDR3 is TGTGCCTGGAGTGGTCTCTTAGGCTACACCTTC. Based on the CDR3 plus reference TRBV30 and TRBJ1-2, the full variable domain is SQTIHQWPATLVQPVGSPLSLECTVEGTSNPNLYWYRQAAGRGLQLLFYSVGIGQISSEVPQNLSASRPQDRQFILSSKKLLLSDSGFYLCAWSGLLGYTFGSGTRLTVV.

The chain recombines TRBV19 with TRBJ1-5, with 8 bases lining up with TRBD1. The CDR3 spans 16 residues. The germline CDR1 and CDR2 sequences are LNHDA and SQIVND (reference sequence). V was clipped by 4 bases and J by 1 base; unmatched bases: 6. The CDR3 bases are TGTGCCAGTAGTACCCAAGGACAGGGAAGCAATCAGCCCCAGCATTTT. It is translated as CASSTQGQGSNQPQHF. The entire variable domain, with the rest obtained from reference TRBV19 and TRBJ1-5, is as follows: DGGITQSPKYLFRKEGQNVTLSCEQNLNHDAMYWYRQDPGQGLRLIYYSQIVNDFQKGDIAEGYSVSREKKESFPLTVTSAQKNPTAFYLCASSTQGQGSNQPQHFGDGTRLSIL.

This clone was counted a few times. This rearrangement joins TRBV11-2 to TRBJ2-7; TRBD1 aligns across 10 bases. The V gene end was trimmed by 4 bases and the J gene end by 0 bases; junction bases not matched to a gene: 3. Looked up from germline, CDR1 is SGHAT and CDR2 is FQNNGV. This CDR3 has 15 residues. CDR3 bases: TGTGCCAGCAGCTCCCGGGACAGGGGCTCCTACGAGCAGTACTTC. Translation gives CASSSRDRGSYEQYF.

This clone was found a few times. The rearrangement joins TRBV2 to TRBJ1-5, with D possibly TRBD1 on 6 matching bases. This CDR3 region has 14 residues. CDR1 and CDR2 (germline): SNHLY, FYNNEI. Trimming took off 8 bases at V and 5 bases at J, with 16 bases between the two ends. DNA of the CDR3: TGTGCCAGCGCTGTGCGTGGGGGCGATCAGCCCCAGCATTTT. It yields the protein CASAVRGGDQPQHF.

The chain joins TRBV6-5 to TRBJ2-3; D not certain. Germline V gives CDR1 MNHEY, CDR2 SVGAGI. V was shortened by 2 bases and J by 0 bases, with 6 bases between the two germline ends. This CDR3 is 14 amino acids long. The CDR3 sequence: CASSYVDSTDTQYF. Here the CDR3 DNA reads TGTGCCAGCAGTTACGTCGACAGCACAGATACGCAGTATTTT.

The J gene is TRBJ1-4, the V gene TRBV29-1; D is ambiguous. The CDR3 spans 13 residues. Per the germline V gene, CDR1 is SQVTM and CDR2 is ANQGSEA. V was trimmed by 7 bases and J by 5 bases, leaving 14 bases between them. Here the CDR3 DNA reads TGCAGCGCCGAAAGGACGGAAAATGAAAAACTGTTTTTT. This translates into CSAERTENEKLFF.

The rearrangement links TRBV29-1 to TRBJ1-5, with 7 bases fitting TRBD1. J gave up 9 bases and V 5 bases, and 7 bases lay outside the gene matches. The length of the CDR3 is 12 residues. Looked up from germline, CDR1 is SQVTM and CDR2 is ANQGSEA. Written as DNA, the CDR3 is TGCAGCGTTCGACAGGGCCCGGGGCCCCAGCATTTT. This gives the protein CSVRQGPGPQHF.

J is TRBJ1-5 and V is TRBV23-1; D call uncertain. TRBV23-1 is marked as an open reading frame, function uncertain. V lost 4 bases and J lost 0, with 19 bases in between. CDR3 length: 18 amino acids. CDR3 DNA sequence: TGCGCCAGCAGTCTCCGGTCGGTAGGGCGACATAGCAATCAGCCCCAGCATTTT. Protein product: CASSLRSVGRHSNQPQHF.

The chain employs TRBV29-1 and TRBJ1-4; D gene uncertain. This CDR3 has 12 amino acids. The germline CDR1 and CDR2 sequences are SQVTM and ANQGSEA. Deletions cut 1 base from V and 7 bases from J, with 7 bases between. CDR3 in amino acids: CSVEVWGEKLFF. DNA for the CDR3: TGCAGCGTTGAAGTCTGGGGTGAAAAACTGTTTTTT.

This clone was recorded a few times. The V gene is TRBV29-1, the J gene TRBJ2-7; D call uncertain. This CDR3 comprises 11 residues. The germline V and J ends were trimmed by 6 bases and 3 bases, with 9 bases remaining between them. Germline-derived CDR1 and CDR2 are SQVTM and ANQGSEA. The CDR3 loop reads CSVVDLYEQYF. The CDR3 region has the DNA TGCAGCGTCGTCGACCTCTACGAGCAGTACTTC.

The CDR3 is CASSKRDRNYGYTF. DNA of the CDR3: TGTGCCAGCAGTAAACGGGACAGGAACTATGGCTACACCTTC. This rearrangement joins TRBV25-1 to TRBJ1-2, with TRBD1 matching over 8 bases. Germline V gives CDR1 MGHDK, CDR2 SYGVNS. V shed 5 bases and J 2 bases; nucleotides not matched to a gene: 4. The CDR3 totals 14 residues.

Note on this clone: This specimen includes other DNA sequences encoding the same CDR3. The chain has TRBV30 and TRBJ1-3; D not certain. The V gene lost 2 bases and the J gene lost 1 base, with 3 bases spanning the gap. This CDR3 comprises 12 residues. In germline, CDR1 is GTSNPN, CDR2 SVGIG (reference sequence). The CDR3 loop is CAWSQSGNTIYF. DNA for the CDR3: TGTGCCTGGAGTCAATCTGGAAACACCATATATTTT. The complete variable domain, with remaining parts taken from reference TRBV30 and TRBJ1-3, reads SQTIHQWPATLVQPVGSPLSLECTVEGTSNPNLYWYRQAAGRGLQLLFYSVGIGQISSEVPQNLSASRPQDRQFILSSKKLLLSDSGFYLCAWSQSGNTIYFGEGSWLTVV.

This clone was recorded once. The chain couples TRBV30 to TRBJ1-2; 7 bases align to TRBD1. The CDR3 runs to 15 residues. Germline assignment: CDR1 GTSNPN and CDR2 SVGIG (reference sequence). With 0 bases clipped from V and 4 bases from J, the junction kept 8 bases outside the gene matches. The CDR3 loop is CAWSVQGQGTYGYTF. DNA of the CDR3: TGTGCCTGGAGTGTACAGGGGCAGGGCACCTATGGCTACACCTTC.

V gene TRBV30 combines with J gene TRBJ2-5, with TRBD2 identical over 11 bases. This CDR3 has 14 amino acids. Germline V gene lookup returns CDR1 GTSNPN and CDR2 SVGIG (reference sequence). Unmatched junction bases numbered 5, after V lost 3 bases and J lost 5 bases. In nucleotides, the CDR3 is TGTGCCTGGAGGGGACTAGCGGCGGGGGAGACCCAGTACTTC. This sequence encodes CAWRGLAAGETQYF.

This clone was counted ten times or more. The rearrangement joins TRBV18 to TRBJ1-2, with TRBD1 identical over 8 bases. CDR1 KGHSH and CDR2 LQKENI come from the germline V gene. V shed 3 bases, J shed 3 bases, and the junction held 6 bases outside the gene matches. The CDR3 loop spans 15 amino acids. As DNA, the CDR3 is TGTGCCAGCTCACCGAGGACAGGGCCTCACTATGGCTACACCTTC. Protein: CASSPRTGPHYGYTF.

The chain is built from TRBV5-1 and TRBJ2-2; D is ambiguous. Trimming left V 0 bases short and J 4 bases short, with 7 bases between. The CDR3 contains 14 residues. Germline V gives CDR1 SGHRS, CDR2 YFSETQ. The CDR3 loop is CASSLAVGTGELFF. CDR3 coding DNA: TGCGCCAGCAGCTTGGCCGTGGGCACCGGGGAGCTGTTTTTT.

The V gene is TRBV6-1, the J gene TRBJ1-2, with D unclear. This CDR3 comprises 12 residues. Looked up from germline, CDR1 is MNHNS and CDR2 is SASEGT. V was shortened by 6 bases and J by 7 bases, with 12 bases between the two germline ends. CDR3 sequence (DNA): TGTGCCAGCAGGACACCACTTCCTGGCTACACCTTC. This encodes CASRTPLPGYTF.

The genes are TRBV4-2 and TRBJ2-5, with 10 bases lining up with TRBD2. The CDR3 totals 15 residues. The germline gives CDR1 LGHNA, CDR2 YNFKEQ. The trim removed 1 base at V and 5 bases at J, leaving 4 bases unmatched. Here the CDR3 reads CASSQALAGEETQYF. The DNA for the CDR3 is TGTGCCAGCAGCCAAGCCCTAGCGGGAGAGGAGACCCAGTACTTC.

V usage is TRBV30 and J usage is TRBJ2-2; 8 nucleotides match TRBD1. Germline V lookup: CDR1 GTSNPN, CDR2 SVGIG (reference sequence). Trimming at V came to 3 bases and at J to 9 bases, leaving 12 bases not matched to a gene. The CDR3 has 15 residues. CDR3 sequence (DNA): TGTGCCTGGAGCCCCTACGGACAGGGCTTTTGGGAGCTGTTTTTT. Translating gives CAWSPYGQGFWELFF.

The V gene is TRBV14, the J gene TRBJ2-1; TRBD2 agrees at 7 bases. V lost 3 bases, J lost 7 bases, and 12 bases stayed unmatched. Per germline, CDR1 SGHDN and CDR2 FVKESK. This CDR3 is built from 16 residues. The CDR3 DNA reads as TGTGCCAGCAGCCAGTGGGGGAGGGCGGCTAATAATGAGCAGTTCTTC. It encodes CASSQWGRAANNEQFF.